This T cell receptor beta chain was identified in a study of T cell changes during pregnancy in multiple sclerosis. Clones were sequenced by immunoSEQ multiplex PCR, and TCRdb holds only the in-frame ones, with some missing. The sample consists of tens of thousands of clones, just over 90% of them appearing once. This CDR3 contains 14 residues. V shed 3 bases and J shed 10 bases, with 18 bases lying between them. Germline lookup yields CDR1 SGDLS and CDR2 YYNGEE. The sample was peripheral blood, taken in the third trimester of pregnancy. The J gene is TRBJ2-3, the V gene TRBV9; unclear D gene. The receptor's source is a female donor with multiple sclerosis, enrolled in a pregnancy study. This chain's CDR3 is CASSATLWLEAQYF. CDR3 nucleotides: TGTGCCAGCAGCGCCACGTTGTGGTTAGAGGCGCAGTATTTT.